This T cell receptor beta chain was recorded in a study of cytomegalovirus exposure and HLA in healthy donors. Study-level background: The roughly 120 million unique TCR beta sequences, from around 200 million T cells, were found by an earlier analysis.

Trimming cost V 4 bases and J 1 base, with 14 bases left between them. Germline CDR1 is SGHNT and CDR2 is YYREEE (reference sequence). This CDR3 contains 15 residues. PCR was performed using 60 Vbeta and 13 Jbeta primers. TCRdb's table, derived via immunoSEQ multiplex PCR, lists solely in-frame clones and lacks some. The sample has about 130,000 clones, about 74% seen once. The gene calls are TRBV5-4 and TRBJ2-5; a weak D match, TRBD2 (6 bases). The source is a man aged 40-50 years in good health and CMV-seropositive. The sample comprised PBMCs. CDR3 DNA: TGTGCCAGCAGCCCGGCGGGGCAGTTCCAAGAGACCCAGTACTTC. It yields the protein CASSPAGQFQETQYF.